Each of the 26 T cell receptor beta chains below was sequenced from the same sample in a study of Graves' ophthalmopathy and Graves' hyperthyroidism. RNA transcripts were the template, and TCR beta CDR3 regions were amplified from them. Following a first-round RT-PCR that used HTBI primers, a second-round multiplex PCR was carried out. TCRdb used MiXCR to reprocess the multiplex PCR reads, holding one entry per CDR3 protein. The sample holds about 740,000 distinct CDR3 sequences, roughly 41% seen once. The specimen sequenced was peripheral blood. These receptors were collected from an adult man with Graves' ophthalmopathy.

The chain employs TRBV5-5 and TRBJ1-6; D unclear. V was pared by 10 bases and J by 2 bases, with 13 bases between. Per the germline V gene, CDR1 is SGHKS and CDR2 is YYEKEE (reference sequence). This CDR3 has 14 amino acids. CDR3 loop: CAFEEGAYNSPLHF. In DNA, the CDR3 is TGTGCCTTCGAGGAAGGCGCCTATAATTCACCCCTCCACTTT.

This clonotype appeared a few times. V is TRBV2 and J is TRBJ2-7; no firm D call. The CDR3 runs 14 residues. From germline, CDR1 is SNHLY and CDR2 FYNNEI. Between the trimmed V and J ends, which lost 6 bases and 0 bases, there was a span of 12 bases. This chain's CDR3 is CASRTQRLSYEQYF. For the CDR3, the DNA is TGTGCCAGCAGGACGCAAAGACTCTCCTACGAGCAGTACTTC.

This clonotype has ten or more counts. This chain links TRBV7-9 with TRBJ2-7; 12 bases are a match to TRBD1. The CDR3 extends over 14 amino acids. V lost 5 bases and J lost 7; bases outside the gene matches: 6. The germline V gene encodes CDR1 SEHNR and CDR2 FQNEAQ (reference sequence). CDR3: CASSEGQGAGEQYF. DNA of the CDR3: TGTGCCAGCAGCGAGGGACAGGGGGCTGGGGAGCAGTACTTC. Looking up the rest from reference TRBV7-9 and TRBJ2-7 gives the full variable domain: DTGVSQNPRHKITKRGQNVTFRCDPISEHNRLYWYRQTLGQGPEFLTYFQNEAQLEKSRLLSDRFSAERPKGSFSTLEIQRTEQGDSAMYLCASSEGQGAGEQYFGPGTRLTVT.

This clonotype occurred a few times. The chain uses TRBV25-1 and TRBJ2-2; D not resolved. This CDR3 comprises 16 residues. The germline gives CDR1 MGHDK, CDR2 SYGVNS. V lost 5 bases, J lost 2 bases, and 15 bases lay in between. In DNA form, the CDR3 reads TGTGCCAGCAGTTTAGGTCTACTGGTAAACACCGGGGAGCTGTTTTTT. This gives the protein CASSLGLLVNTGELFF. The full variable domain, rest sourced from reference TRBV25-1 and TRBJ2-2, is EADIYQTPRYLVIGTGKKITLECSQTMGHDKMYWYQQDPGMELHLIHYSYGVNSTEKGDLSSESTVSRIRTEHFPLTLESARPSHTSQYLCASSLGLLVNTGELFFGEGSRLTVL.

The chain uses TRBV10-3 and TRBJ2-1, with 9 nucleotides matching TRBD2. Losses at the gene ends were 4 bases for V and 3 bases for J; bases not matched to a gene: 7. Germline CDR1 and CDR2: ENHRY and SYGVKD. The CDR3 is 16 amino acids. The CDR3 region is CAISVKLAGLYNEQFF. The CDR3 nucleotides read TGTGCCATCAGTGTAAAGCTAGCGGGGCTCTACAATGAGCAGTTCTTC.

This clonotype turned up a few times. The genes are TRBV5-1 and TRBJ2-5; a weak D match, TRBD2 (5 bases). This CDR3 has 15 amino acids. CDR1 is SGHRS and CDR2 is YFSETQ in the germline V gene. Trimming shortened V by 1 base and J by 7 bases, and 17 bases separated the two germline ends. CDR3 bases: TGCGCCAGCAGCTTGTTGTCGGACGAGGGCTCGACCCAGTACTTC. Translating gives CASSLLSDEGSTQYF.

DNA of the CDR3: TGTGCCAGCAGTACACTTAAAGCCTACGAGCAGTACTTC. This encodes CASSTLKAYEQYF. The chain uses TRBV2 and TRBJ2-7; D gene uncertain. Per the germline V gene, CDR1 is SNHLY and CDR2 is FYNNEI. This CDR3 spans 13 amino acids. The germline V and J ends were trimmed by 5 bases and 2 bases, with 10 bases remaining between them.

This clonotype was seen ten or more times. V is TRBV7-9 and J is TRBJ1-5; TRBD1 agrees at 11 bases. The CDR3 length is 17 residues. Trimming took 1 base from V and 2 from J; bases not matched to a gene: 4. The germline gives CDR1 SEHNR, CDR2 FQNEAQ (reference sequence). The CDR3 protein is CASSLGTGGGGNQPQHF. CDR3 DNA: TGTGCCAGCAGCTTAGGGACAGGGGGCGGCGGCAATCAGCCCCAGCATTTT.

This clonotype was counted ten times or more. The rearrangement links TRBV24-1 to TRBJ1-5, with 8 bases lining up with TRBD1. Germline V gene lookup returns CDR1 KGHDR and CDR2 SFDVKD. This CDR3 is built from 15 residues. J gave up 2 bases and V 4 bases, and 3 bases lay outside the gene matches. The CDR3 loop is CATSERGQGNQPQHF. DNA for the CDR3: TGTGCCACCAGTGAGCGGGGACAGGGCAATCAGCCCCAGCATTTT.

Concerning this clonotype itself: This may stem from a read error, because a much larger clone lies one nucleotide away. This chain joins TRBV19 and TRBJ1-5, with D possibly being TRBD1 (5 bases). The CDR3 sequence is 17 residues long. Trimming pared 6 bases from V and 1 base from J, leaving 19 bases between. The germline V gene encodes CDR1 LNHDA and CDR2 SQIVND (reference sequence). DNA for the CDR3: TGTGCCAGTAGCGCCCGGGACGGAGGGCGAAGCAATCAGCCCCAGCATTTT. Amino acids: CASSARDGGRSNQPQHF.

V is TRBV12-3 or TRBV12-4 and J is TRBJ1-5, with D maybe TRBD1 (6 bases). The CDR3 loop spans 14 amino acids. V shed 2 bases and J shed 7 bases, with 12 bases lying between them. CDR3 in amino acids: CASSLMGGGQPQHF. The CDR3 bases are TGTGCCAGCAGTTTAATGGGGGGCGGGCAGCCCCAGCATTTT.

This clonotype was seen ten or more times. The genes are TRBV7-3 and TRBJ2-2, with D perhaps TRBD2 (5 bases). Looked up from germline, CDR1 is SGHTA and CDR2 is FQGTGA. V dropped 0 bases and J dropped 4 bases, with 12 bases sitting between them. The CDR3 spans 16 residues. The DNA for the CDR3 is TGTGCCAGCAGCTTAACGGCGGTAGGGAGCACCGGGGAGCTGTTTTTT. It encodes CASSLTAVGSTGELFF.

This clonotype came up many times. J is TRBJ1-5 and V is TRBV19, with D unresolved. Germline V lookup: CDR1 LNHDA, CDR2 SQIVND (reference sequence). The CDR3 is 15 residues long. Trimming shortened V by 5 bases and J by 1 base, and 12 bases separated the two germline ends. The CDR3 bases are TGTGCCAGTAGTTGGCAGGTGAACAGCAATCAGCCCCAGCATTTT. Protein sequence: CASSWQVNSNQPQHF.

In its sample, this clonotype was seen once. The chain uses TRBV11-2 and TRBJ2-2; 7 nucleotides agree with TRBD1. The CDR3 contains 14 residues. Germline lookup yields CDR1 SGHAT and CDR2 FQNNGV. J gave up 8 bases and V 6 bases, and 9 bases lay outside the gene matches. CDR3 sequence (DNA): TGTGCCAGCAGACGCACCGGACAGGATGGGGAGCTGTTTTTT. It encodes CASRRTGQDGELFF.

This chain links TRBV20-1 with TRBJ1-5; D remains unclear. Germline lookup yields CDR1 DFQATT and CDR2 SNEGSKA (reference sequence). CDR3 length equals 14 residues. The germline V and J ends were trimmed by 3 bases and 5 bases, with 14 bases remaining between them. The CDR3 region has the DNA TGCAGTGCTAGGCACGGCGCGCAGGATCAGCCCCAGCATTTT. Residues: CSARHGAQDQPQHF.

The CDR3 DNA reads TGTGCCAGCAGCACGTTTGTTGTGCAGTCGGCAGAGACCCAGCATTTT. Translating it yields CASSTFVVQSAETQHF. The chain joins TRBV11-2 to TRBJ1-5; D gene ambiguous. Germline V CDR1 and CDR2: SGHAT, FQNNGV. Trimming pared 5 bases from V and 11 bases from J, leaving 25 bases between. This CDR3 is 16 amino acids long.

This clonotype was seen once. The rearrangement links TRBV7-1 to TRBJ1-1; tentatively, D is TRBD1 (5 bases). TRBV7-1 qualifies as an ORF whose function is uncertain. Trimming shortened V by 3 bases and J by 6 bases, and 11 bases separated the two germline ends. This CDR3 comprises 13 residues. CDR3 sequence: CASSSGPRPEAFF. The CDR3 nucleotides are TGTGCCAGCAGCTCGGGACCAAGGCCTGAAGCTTTCTTT.

The chain uses TRBV10-3 and TRBJ1-2; 8 bases line up with TRBD1. Germline CDR1 is ENHRY and CDR2 is SYGVKD. V dropped 4 bases and J dropped 3; count of bases not matched to a gene: 4. This CDR3 has 14 amino acids. The CDR3 bases are TGTGCCATCAGTGCTACGGGACAGGACTATGGCTACACCTTC. It encodes CAISATGQDYGYTF.

Written as DNA, the CDR3 is TGTGCCAGCAGCCAAGAGGTCAGCAGCTCCTACAATGAGCAGTTCTTC. Translation: CASSQEVSSSYNEQFF. The chain is built from TRBV9 and TRBJ2-1, with unresolved D. There are 16 residues in the CDR3. Looked up from germline, CDR1 is SGDLS and CDR2 is YYNGEE. Deletions cut 4 bases from V and 0 bases from J, with 14 bases between. Full variable domain (missing parts from reference TRBV9 and TRBJ2-1): DSGVTQTPKHLITATGQRVTLRCSPRSGDLSVYWYQQSLDQGLQFLIQYYNGEERAKGNILERFSAQQFPDLHSELNLSSLELGDSALYFCASSQEVSSSYNEQFFGPGTRLTVL.

As for this clonotype: This could be a read error, since a much larger clone is one nucleotide away. V is TRBV24-1 and J is TRBJ2-2; 11 nucleotides align to TRBD2. CDR1 is KGHDR, CDR2 SFDVKD, per germline. The CDR3 consists of 14 residues. CDR3 nucleotide sequence: TGTGCCACCATGACTAGCGGGAACACCGGGGAGCTGGTTTTT. It translates to CATMTSGNTGELVF.

The rearrangement joins TRBV5-6 to TRBJ1-1, with a weak D call TRBD1 (6 bases). The germline V and J ends were trimmed by 0 bases and 10 bases, with 13 bases remaining between them. The CDR3 has 13 amino acids. Germline CDR1 and CDR2: SGHDT and YYEEEE. CDR3 sequence reads: CASSLAFGGVAFF. CDR3 nucleotides: TGTGCCAGCAGCTTGGCCTTCGGGGGCGTAGCTTTCTTT.

The chain carries TRBV7-9 and TRBJ1-2; 10 positions match TRBD1. Looked up from germline, CDR1 is SEHNR and CDR2 is FQNEAQ (reference sequence). The J segment lost 5 bases and the V segment lost 5 bases, leaving 5 bases of the junction unmatched. The CDR3 is 14 amino acids. CDR3 coding DNA: TGTGCCAGCAGCCCCGGGACAGGGGAATATGGCTACACCTTC. Translation gives CASSPGTGEYGYTF.

This clonotype was counted ten times or more. This rearrangement joins TRBV10-3 to TRBJ1-5, with unresolved D. CDR1 and CDR2 from the germline V gene are ENHRY and SYGVKD. V was cut by 10 bases and J by 4 bases, with 20 bases left in between. CDR3 size: 15 residues. The CDR3 coding sequence is TGTGCCAGCAGGAGGACGGGCGGGGAGAATCAGCCCCAGCATTTT. Residues: CASRRTGGENQPQHF.

To note about this clonotype: One base away lies a much larger clone, so this may be a sequencing read error. The V call is TRBV7-9, the J call TRBJ1-6; D is uncertain. The germline V gene encodes CDR1 SEHNR and CDR2 FQNEAQ (reference sequence). Trimming removed 9 bases from V and 3 bases from J, with 9 bases in between. The CDR3 has 13 amino acids. The CDR3 DNA reads TGTGCCAGAAGCGCCAACTATAATTCACCCCTCCACTTT. This encodes CARSANYNSPLHF.

This clonotype was seen more than once but under ten times. The chain carries TRBV9 and TRBJ1-1; D may be TRBD1 (5 bases). Trimming removed 3 bases from V and 0 bases from J, with 9 bases in between. The CDR3 has 14 amino acids. CDR1 is SGDLS, CDR2 YYNGEE, per germline. CDR3 in amino acids: CASSARDVNTEAFF. CDR3 DNA: TGTGCCAGCAGCGCCCGGGACGTGAACACTGAAGCTTTCTTT.

This clonotype was seen more than once but under ten times. The rearrangement joins TRBV7-9 to TRBJ1-2; no reliable D call. Per germline, CDR1 SEHNR and CDR2 FQNEAQ (reference sequence). The V and J ends lost 5 bases and 2 bases respectively, with 18 bases between them. This CDR3 has 16 residues. CDR3 loop: CASSLSGSFGNYGYTF. The CDR3 DNA reads TGTGCCAGCAGCCTGAGTGGGTCATTTGGAAACTATGGCTACACCTTC.